This record looks at one TCR beta chain sequence and its context. This beta chain appears as a stray read in a library generated for alpha chains; its size is not informative. CDR3 length: 13 residues. Germline CDR1 is SQVTM and CDR2 is ANQGSEA. V was trimmed by 7 bases and J by 5 bases, leaving 17 bases between them. TCRdb re-called the RT-PCR reads with MiXCR, one entry per CDR3 protein. Counted here are approximately 6,500 distinct CDR3 sequences, approximately 90% occurring once; the ten biggest clones make up more than 6.5%. This clonotype was sampled from a female donor in good health, serving as a healthy control. Sequencing was done on a sample of memory CD4+ T cells from blood. The rearrangement links TRBV29-1 to TRBJ2-5; D possibly uses TRBD1 or TRBD2 (5 bases each). CDR3 sequence: CSGKRGSGETQYF. In DNA form, the CDR3 reads TGCAGCGGGAAGAGGGGTTCTGGGGAGACCCAGTACTTC.